This TCR beta chain comes out of a study of human T cells and chemical hapten exposure (dated by TCRdb to about 2021). In terms of the full investigation: For sensitization, 2% DPC in acetone was applied to a roughly 2 cm by roughly 2 cm area of upper inner arm skin. Weekly therapeutic DPC doses were additionally applied to the scalp of patients throughout the roughly 25-week study period. Patch testing was done on the upper back using Finn chambers containing 0.01% DPC, and results were scored after 6 days according to International Contact Dermatitis Research Group standards. The patient cohort, mostly female, included alopecia areata with under or over 50% scalp involvement, alopecia totalis and alopecia universalis. The libraries were sequenced as a pool, and the TCR yield per sample differed mostly because of small variations in library volumes within the pool. The study tracked peripheral blood TCR repertoire changes in vivo during primary and secondary sensitization to the hapten diphenylcyclopropenone (DPC) in alopecia patients. Blood samples were taken from patients before sensitization (week 0) and then at 2, 6 and about 24 weeks after DPC sensitization. Twenty-nine alopecia patients gave blood for TCR sequencing at one to four time points (pre-sensitization, 2, 6 and 24 weeks). Summary of the overall study and its limitations: All patients had alopecia, a presumed autoimmune disease, so their immune response might differ from that of healthy individuals. Repeated subsampling changed both the strength of the expansion versus patch-test correlation and the threshold at which that correlation became significant. Compared with pre-sensitization or healthy control sets, expanded TCRs formed significantly more large CDR3 similarity clusters, which is consistent with antigen-driven responses. Patch test score correlated positively with the number of PT1 expanded TCRs, reaching significance at thresholds 8, 16 and 32 but not at 4. DPC sensitization did not change the number of TCRs with a frequency above 1 in 1000, and there was no evidence of changes in global repertoire structure.

Trimming at the junction amounts to 3 bases on V and 0 bases on J, and the germline ends lie 6 bases apart. Per the germline V gene (reference sequence), DFQATT is the CDR1 and SNEGSKA is the CDR2. The CDR3 spans 13 residues, from the cysteine through the phenylalanine. The DNA shown is the 39-base CDR3, in frame from base 1. The sample's time point label is to be understood as: pre-sensitization, week 0. What the treatment or condition label conveys for this sample: therapeutic diphenylcyclopropenone sensitization with weekly scalp DPC. At every patch-test visit, the blood draw took place before the patch test was put on. Patients were eligible if aged 18 to 70, diagnosed with alopecia and judged suitable for DPC therapy, and pregnant patients were excluded. Unfractionated whole blood was collected in Tempus Blood RNA tubes, and total RNA was extracted from that blood. This clonotype came up many times. The antigen it recognizes is unknown. No base quality values were provided; no much bigger clone lies one nucleotide off.

Library method: RACE. Sequencer: NextSeq 500. During library preparation, unique molecular identifiers were attached to individual cDNA molecules so that TCRs could be counted quantitatively and reproducibly. Each blood RNA sample was used to sequence both TCR alpha and TCR beta chains. On the authors' methods: The median number of TCRs per sample was 90,000 to 100,000, ranging from roughly 23,224 to 690,600. V, J and CDR3 annotation of the TCR reads was performed with the Decombinator software suite. Every sample was subsampled to the same number of TCRs (28,000) for the PS versus PT1 abundance plots. Expanded TCRs were defined as absent before sensitization and observed at least eight times at the 2-week time point. Using fastp trimming at Q25 and MiXCR clonotype assembly, TCRdb reanalyzed the public sequencing data and kept in-frame beta chains. Each entry merges the rows of one CDR3 protein and shows their most common DNA and genes. The V and J calls here are based on TCRdb, not the publication. For this sample there are more than 80,000 distinct CDR3 sequences; approximately 10% appear just once. The ten largest clones take up around 3.1% of the sample.

Here the sequenced sample was whole blood, taken in connection with sensitization to the hapten diphenylcyclopropenone (DPC). This receptor chain uses TRBV20-1 and TRBJ1-5, with a weak D call of TRBD1 (5 bases match). This TCR was recovered from a woman in her sixties with alopecia areata. Some clones in this sample may be carry-over from other donors' samples. The DNA is as follows: TGCAGTGCTAGCGGACATAGCAATCAGCCCCAGCATTTT. This sequence encodes CSASGHSNQPQHF.